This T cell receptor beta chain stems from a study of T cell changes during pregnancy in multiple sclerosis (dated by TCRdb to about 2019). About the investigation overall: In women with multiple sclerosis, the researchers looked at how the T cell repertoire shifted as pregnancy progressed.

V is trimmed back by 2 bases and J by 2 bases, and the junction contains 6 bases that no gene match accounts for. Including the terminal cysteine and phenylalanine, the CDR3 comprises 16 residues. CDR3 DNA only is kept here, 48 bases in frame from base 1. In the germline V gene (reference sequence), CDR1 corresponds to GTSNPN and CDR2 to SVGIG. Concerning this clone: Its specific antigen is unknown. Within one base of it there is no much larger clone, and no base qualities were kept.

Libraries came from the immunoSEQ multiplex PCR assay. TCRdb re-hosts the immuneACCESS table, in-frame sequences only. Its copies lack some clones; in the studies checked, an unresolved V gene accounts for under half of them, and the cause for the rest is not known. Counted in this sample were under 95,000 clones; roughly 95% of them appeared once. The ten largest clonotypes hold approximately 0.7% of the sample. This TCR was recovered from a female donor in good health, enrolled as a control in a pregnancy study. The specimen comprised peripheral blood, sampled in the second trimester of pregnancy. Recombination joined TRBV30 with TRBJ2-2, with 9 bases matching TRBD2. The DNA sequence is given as TGTGCCTGGAGTTCCGGACTAGCGTTAAACACCGGGGAGCTGTTTTTT. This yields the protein CAWSSGLALNTGELFF.